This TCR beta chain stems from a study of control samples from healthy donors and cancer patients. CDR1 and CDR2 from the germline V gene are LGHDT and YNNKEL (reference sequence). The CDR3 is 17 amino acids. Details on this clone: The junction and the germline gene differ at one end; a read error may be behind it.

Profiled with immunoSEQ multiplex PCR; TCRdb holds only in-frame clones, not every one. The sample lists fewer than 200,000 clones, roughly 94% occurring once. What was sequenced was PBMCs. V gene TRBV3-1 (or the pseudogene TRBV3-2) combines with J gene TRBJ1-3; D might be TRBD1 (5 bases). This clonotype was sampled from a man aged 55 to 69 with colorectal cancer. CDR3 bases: TGTGTCAGCAGCCAAGATACTGGGGGGTTCTCTGGAAACACCATATATTTT. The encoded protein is CVSSQDTGGFSGNTIYF.